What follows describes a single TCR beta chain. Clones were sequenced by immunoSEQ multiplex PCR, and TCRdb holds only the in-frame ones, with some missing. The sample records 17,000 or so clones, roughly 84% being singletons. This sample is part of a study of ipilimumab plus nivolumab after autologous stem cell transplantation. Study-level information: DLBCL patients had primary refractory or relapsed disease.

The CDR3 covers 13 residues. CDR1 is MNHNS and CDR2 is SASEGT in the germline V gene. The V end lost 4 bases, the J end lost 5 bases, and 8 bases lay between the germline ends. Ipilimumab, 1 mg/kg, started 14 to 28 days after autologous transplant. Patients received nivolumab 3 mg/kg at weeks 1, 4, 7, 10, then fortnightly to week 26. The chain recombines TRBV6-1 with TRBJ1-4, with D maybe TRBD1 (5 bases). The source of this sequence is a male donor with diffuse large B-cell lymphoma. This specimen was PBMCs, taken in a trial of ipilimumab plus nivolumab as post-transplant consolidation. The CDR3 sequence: CASSARDNEKLFF. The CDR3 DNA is TGTGCCAGCAGTGCCCGGGACAATGAAAAACTGTTTTTT.